Each of the 13 T cell receptor beta chains below was sequenced from the same sample in a study of T-cell reconstitution after alpha-beta-depleted transplantation in children. Preparation of the TCRbeta library used unique molecular identifiers. TCRdb reprocessed the PCR reads with MiXCR, giving one entry per CDR3 protein. This table holds 230,000 or so distinct CDR3 sequences, approximately 9.8% found once. The source was PBMCs from the stem cell graft donor, collected from the stem cell graft. The receptors shown here come from a human donor who donated a stem cell graft to a child with SCID.

This clonotype was recorded many times. CDR3 sequence reads: CASSSPSGGDNEQFF. DNA of the CDR3: TGCGCCAGCAGCTCCCCTAGCGGGGGGGACAATGAGCAGTTCTTC. This chain uses TRBV5-1 with TRBJ2-1, with 12 nucleotides matching TRBD2. V shed 3 bases, J shed 5 bases, and the junction held 3 bases outside the gene matches. The CDR3 has 15 residues. Germline V gene data show CDR1 as SGHRS and CDR2 as YFSETQ. Variable domain in full (rest from reference TRBV5-1 and TRBJ2-1): KAGVTQTPRYLIKTRGQQVTLSCSPISGHRSVSWYQQTPGQGLQFLFEYFSETQRNKGNFPGRFSGRQFSNSRSEMNVSTLELGDSALYLCASSSPSGGDNEQFFGPGTRLTVL.

The table lists this clonotype with many counts. The chain employs TRBV12-3 or TRBV12-4 and TRBJ2-2, with a possible D match to TRBD2 (5 bases). This CDR3 has 13 amino acids. The V and J ends lost 6 bases and 5 bases respectively, with 10 bases between them. The CDR3, as DNA: TGTGCCAGCAGCCCGACGGGGACCGGGGAGCTGTTTTTT. This sequence encodes CASSPTGTGELFF.

The chain uses TRBV28 and TRBJ1-2; D is possibly TRBD1 (5 bases). CDR1 is MDHEN and CDR2 is SYDVKM in the germline V gene. There are 15 residues in the CDR3. V was shortened by 3 bases and J by 4 bases, with 15 bases between the two germline ends. The CDR3 reads CASSFGEGLSYGYTF. CDR3 sequence (DNA): TGTGCCAGCAGTTTCGGTGAGGGACTAAGCTATGGCTACACCTTC.

This clonotype has a count of ten or more. The V call is TRBV11-2, the J call TRBJ1-1; 11 positions match TRBD1. In germline, CDR1 is SGHAT, CDR2 FQNNGV. The CDR3 length is 19 residues. Trimming removed 5 bases from V and 0 bases from J; junction bases left unmatched: 14. The CDR3 DNA is TGTGCCAGCAGCCCGGTTCGGGGGACAGGGGGATTAGTGAACACTGAAGCTTTCTTT. Its protein is CASSPVRGTGGLVNTEAFF.

This chain links TRBV7-2 with TRBJ2-7, with a possible D match to TRBD1 (5 bases). The CDR3 covers 15 residues. Trimming shortened V by 3 bases and J by 3 bases, and 15 bases separated the two germline ends. Germline V gene lookup returns CDR1 SGHTA and CDR2 FQGNSA. The CDR3, as DNA: TGTGCCAGCAGCTTCGACAGCAAAGCCTTCTACGAGCAGTACTTC. Its protein is CASSFDSKAFYEQYF.

This clonotype showed up many times. J is TRBJ2-2 and V is TRBV5-1; D remains ambiguous. The CDR3 totals 14 residues. Germline V gene lookup returns CDR1 SGHRS and CDR2 YFSETQ. Trimming removed 0 bases at V and 0 bases at J, with 3 bases between. The CDR3: CASSLEANTGELFF. CDR3 DNA sequence: TGCGCCAGCAGCTTGGAGGCGAACACCGGGGAGCTGTTTTTT.

To note about this clonotype: A single base separates this from a much larger clone, so it may be a read error. The gene calls are TRBV3-1 and TRBJ2-7; either TRBD1 or TRBD2 may fit D (7 bases each). The length of the CDR3 is 15 residues. Germline CDR1 LGHDT, CDR2 YNNKEL (reference sequence). This CDR3 reads CATSRGDRWSYEQYF. The CDR3 DNA sequence: TGTGCCACCAGCCGGGGGGACAGATGGAGCTACGAGCAGTACTTC.

This sequence joins TRBV5-1 and TRBJ2-1, with TRBD2 matching over 10 bases. CDR3 length equals 15 residues. Germline CDR1 is SGHRS and CDR2 is YFSETQ. J lost 6 bases, V lost 2 bases, and 5 bases had no gene match. The CDR3 DNA reads as TGCGCCAGCAGCTTTGGAGCGGGGGGGCTCAATGAGCAGTTCTTC. Residues: CASSFGAGGLNEQFF.

This clonotype was counted at least ten times. V is TRBV5-6 and J is TRBJ2-3; no clear D gene. Germline V lookup: CDR1 SGHDT, CDR2 YYEEEE. V lost 3 bases and J lost 2, with 10 bases in between. The CDR3 consists of 14 residues. The CDR3: CASSSPSHTDTQYF. DNA of the CDR3: TGTGCCAGCAGCTCCCCCTCCCACACAGATACGCAGTATTTT.

The rearrangement links TRBV7-2 to TRBJ2-1; D is undetermined. This CDR3 comprises 14 residues. With 3 bases removed from V and 3 bases from J, the gap between germline ends came to 9 bases. Germline CDR1 and CDR2: SGHTA and FQGNSA. CDR3 amino acids: CASSFPVVYNEQFF. In nucleotides, the CDR3 is TGTGCCAGCAGCTTTCCTGTAGTCTACAATGAGCAGTTCTTC.

This clonotype was observed a few times. The rearrangement joins TRBV5-1 to TRBJ1-3; tentative D call: TRBD1 (5 bases). CDR1 is SGHRS, CDR2 YFSETQ, per germline. The length of the CDR3 is 15 residues. Trimming took 0 bases from V and 7 from J, leaving 14 bases between them. The CDR3 coding sequence is TGCGCCAGCAGCTTGGGACAGCAAGTCCGGAACACCATATATTTT. Encoded protein: CASSLGQQVRNTIYF. Looking up the rest from reference TRBV5-1 and TRBJ1-3 gives the full variable domain: KAGVTQTPRYLIKTRGQQVTLSCSPISGHRSVSWYQQTPGQGLQFLFEYFSETQRNKGNFPGRFSGRQFSNSRSEMNVSTLELGDSALYLCASSLGQQVRNTIYFGEGSWLTVV.

This clonotype was detected many times. The chain carries TRBV20-1 and TRBJ2-1, with 9 positions matching TRBD1. In germline, CDR1 is DFQATT, CDR2 SNEGSKA (reference sequence). Trimming cost V 4 bases and J 4 bases; bases outside gene matches: 8. The length of the CDR3 is 15 residues. CDR3: CSAIGGTGRYNEQFF. CDR3 DNA sequence: TGCAGTGCTATTGGGGGGACAGGGCGATACAATGAGCAGTTCTTC.

This clonotype was recorded many times. V and J are TRBV12-3 or TRBV12-4 and TRBJ2-5, with TRBD1 matching 12 bases. V was clipped by 6 bases and J by 4 bases; unmatched bases: 6. The CDR3 totals 15 residues. The CDR3 protein is CASRSGTGGGETQYF. The DNA for the CDR3 is TGTGCCAGCAGATCCGGGACAGGGGGCGGAGAGACCCAGTACTTC.